What follows are 31 T cell receptor beta chains derived from one specimen sequenced in a study of T cell clonotyping in hematopoietic cell transplantation. Method: immunoSEQ multiplex PCR; TCRdb's copy keeps in-frame clones and lacks some. The sample has around 14,000 clones, around 84% seen once. This specimen was PBMCs, taken 100 days after allogeneic stem cell transplant. The source of these receptors is a male patient in his fifties who had an allogeneic stem cell transplant from an unrelated donor, so T cells may come from the graft donor. Some clones in this sample may be carry-over from other donors' samples.

V and J are TRBV2 and TRBJ1-3, with D perhaps matching TRBD1 (6 bases). CDR1 is SNHLY and CDR2 is FYNNEI in the germline V gene. This CDR3 contains 14 residues. V was trimmed by 6 bases and J by 1 base, leaving 10 bases between them. The CDR3: CASSRQESGNTIYF. CDR3 sequence (DNA): TGTGCCAGCAGCCGACAGGAATCTGGAAACACCATATATTTT.

The rearrangement joins TRBV11-3 to TRBJ2-3; D is ambiguous. The germline V and J ends were trimmed by 5 bases and 4 bases, with 7 bases remaining between them. The CDR3 has 12 residues. Per germline, CDR1 SGHNT and CDR2 YENEEA. The chain's CDR3 is CASSGDADTQYF. The CDR3 DNA reads TGTGCCAGCAGCGGTGATGCAGATACGCAGTATTTT. The variable domain in full, with the rest retrieved from reference TRBV11-3 and TRBJ2-3, is EAGVVQSPRYKIIEKKQPVAFWCNPISGHNTLYWYLQNLGQGPELLIRYENEEAVDDSQLPKDRFSAERLKGVDSTLKIQPAELGDSAVYLCASSGDADTQYFGPGTRLTVL.

The genes are TRBV30 and TRBJ1-4; D might be TRBD1 (6 bases). The length of the CDR3 is 12 residues. The V end lost 3 bases, the J end lost 8 bases, and 10 bases lay between the germline ends. Germline V CDR1 and CDR2: GTSNPN, SVGIG (reference sequence). The CDR3 spells CAWSDGTEKLFF. For the CDR3, the DNA is TGTGCCTGGAGCGACGGGACAGAAAAACTGTTTTTT.

The chain recombines TRBV7-9 with TRBJ1-1; 8 bases agree with TRBD1. V lost 4 bases to trimming and J lost 1 base; unmatched junction nucleotides: 2. Germline V gene data show CDR1 as SEHNR and CDR2 as FQNEAQ (reference sequence). The CDR3 runs 14 residues. The CDR3 region is CASSSQGANTEAFF. The CDR3 DNA reads TGTGCCAGCAGCTCTCAGGGGGCGAACACTGAAGCTTTCTTT.

V gene TRBV19 combines with J gene TRBJ2-1, with TRBD2 identical over 14 bases. The CDR3 runs 18 residues. Germline V gene data show CDR1 as LNHDA and CDR2 as SQIVND (reference sequence). Trimming cost V 6 bases and J 6 bases; bases outside gene matches: 13. CDR3 in DNA: TGTGCCAGTAGCCCGACTAGCGGGAGGGCCTATCGGTCCAATGAGCAGTTCTTC. Its translation is CASSPTSGRAYRSNEQFF. The full variable domain, completed using reference TRBV19 and TRBJ2-1, is DGGITQSPKYLFRKEGQNVTLSCEQNLNHDAMYWYRQDPGQGLRLIYYSQIVNDFQKGDIAEGYSVSREKKESFPLTVTSAQKNPTAFYLCASSPTSGRAYRSNEQFFGPGTRLTVL.

This rearrangement joins TRBV9 to TRBJ2-7, with TRBD2 matching over 11 bases. The CDR3 loop spans 16 amino acids. V was clipped by 4 bases and J by 9 bases; unmatched bases: 15. In germline, CDR1 is SGDLS, CDR2 YYNGEE. CDR3 residues: CASSPHSGGAVGVQYF. The CDR3 nucleotides read TGTGCCAGCAGCCCCCATAGCGGGGGGGCCGTTGGTGTGCAGTACTTC.

The chain employs TRBV5-8 and TRBJ1-1; D ambiguous. Germline CDR1 is SGHTS and CDR2 is YDEGEE. V shed 1 base and J shed 5 bases, with 12 bases lying between them. The CDR3 is 14 residues long. CDR3 amino acids: CASSLLPGETEAFF. The CDR3 region has the DNA TGTGCCAGCAGCTTGCTCCCCGGGGAGACTGAAGCTTTCTTT.

The chain combines TRBV5-1 with TRBJ2-5, with TRBD1 as a possible D gene (6 bases). Trimming stripped 2 bases from V and 2 bases from J, with 10 bases between. The CDR3 has 14 residues. Per germline, CDR1 SGHRS and CDR2 YFSETQ. The CDR3 bases are TGCGCCAGCAGCTTAGGGGACACACAAGAGACCCAGTACTTC. Its protein is CASSLGDTQETQYF. Looking up the rest from reference TRBV5-1 and TRBJ2-5 gives the full variable domain: KAGVTQTPRYLIKTRGQQVTLSCSPISGHRSVSWYQQTPGQGLQFLFEYFSETQRNKGNFPGRFSGRQFSNSRSEMNVSTLELGDSALYLCASSLGDTQETQYFGPGTRLLVL.

The rearrangement joins TRBV4-1 to TRBJ2-7, with 9 positions matching TRBD2. J lost 2 bases, V lost 1 base, and 9 bases had no gene match. CDR1 is MGHRA, CDR2 YSYEKL, per germline. The CDR3 is 17 amino acids. The CDR3 loop reads CASSQGVSGSSTYEQYF. The CDR3 nucleotides read TGCGCCAGCAGCCAAGGGGTTAGCGGGAGTTCCACCTACGAGCAGTACTTC.

The chain links TRBV25-1 to TRBJ2-3; D remains unclear. The germline CDR1 and CDR2 sequences are MGHDK and SYGVNS. The CDR3 is 13 residues long. V lost 8 bases to trimming and J lost 1 base, with 10 bases between them. In nucleotides, the CDR3 is TGTGCCAGCGGGGTAAGAGGCACAGATACGCAGTATTTT. Amino acids: CASGVRGTDTQYF.

The chain couples TRBV2 to TRBJ2-3; D is unresolved. The V end was cut by 8 bases, the J end by 5 bases, with 14 bases between. The CDR3 extends over 13 amino acids. CDR1 is SNHLY, CDR2 FYNNEI, per germline. In nucleotides, the CDR3 is TGTGCCAGCCAAGACGGTGGGGTAGATACGCAGTATTTT. Protein: CASQDGGVDTQYF.

The chain links TRBV5-1 to TRBJ1-1; D might be TRBD1 (5 bases). Germline lookup yields CDR1 SGHRS and CDR2 YFSETQ. CDR3 length: 11 amino acids. The V end was cut by 6 bases, the J end by 8 bases, with 11 bases between. CDR3 DNA: TGCGCCAGCACCTACGGGACGGAAGCTTTCTTT. This sequence encodes CASTYGTEAFF.

The chain employs TRBV7-9 and TRBJ2-3; 7 nucleotides agree with TRBD2. The CDR3 consists of 16 residues. V was pared by 1 base and J by 2 bases, with 6 bases of the junction left unmatched. Germline CDR1 SEHNR, CDR2 FQNEAQ (reference sequence). The DNA for the CDR3 is TGTGCCAGCAGCTTAGGGGAGGGACTTCACACAGATACGCAGTATTTT. It is translated as CASSLGEGLHTDTQYF.

The rearrangement uses TRBV9 and TRBJ2-1; 7 bases align to TRBD2. Per germline, CDR1 SGDLS and CDR2 YYNGEE. The CDR3 extends over 14 amino acids. The V and J ends lost 3 bases and 8 bases, in that order; junction bases with no gene match: 8. This CDR3 reads CASSASTSLDEQFF. The CDR3 DNA reads TGTGCCAGCAGCGCCTCGACTAGCCTCGATGAGCAGTTCTTC.

The chain couples TRBV10-2 to TRBJ2-5, with D possibly matching TRBD2 (5 bases). The V end was cut by 6 bases, the J end by 4 bases, with 12 bases between. The CDR3 contains 13 residues. The germline CDR1 and CDR2 sequences are WSHSY and SAAADI. CDR3 sequence reads: CASSDTRAETQYF. In DNA, the CDR3 is TGCGCCAGCAGCGATACTAGGGCAGAGACCCAGTACTTC.

The rearrangement joins TRBV7-3 to TRBJ2-4; TRBD2 might be the D (6 bases). The CDR3 covers 14 residues. V shed 2 bases and J shed 8 bases, with 13 bases lying between them. The V gene's germline CDR1 is SGHTA and CDR2 FQGTGA. The CDR3 region is CASSLGGREDIQYF. In nucleotides, the CDR3 is TGTGCCAGCAGCTTAGGTGGCAGGGAGGACATTCAGTACTTC.

This sequence joins TRBV28 and TRBJ2-6, with D unresolved. V was clipped by 2 bases and J by 2 bases, with 7 bases between them. The germline gives CDR1 MDHEN, CDR2 SYDVKM. This CDR3 has 15 amino acids. CDR3 DNA sequence: TGTGCCAGCAGTTTAATGGGCACTGGGGCCAACGTCCTGACTTTC. Translating it yields CASSLMGTGANVLTF.

The chain has TRBV30 and TRBJ2-1, with D maybe TRBD2 (6 bases). The CDR3 loop spans 10 amino acids. V was pared by 5 bases and J by 9 bases, with 8 bases between. Germline loops: CDR1 GTSNPN, CDR2 SVGIG (reference sequence). CDR3 sequence reads: CAWGRLEQFF. Written as DNA, the CDR3 is TGTGCCTGGGGGAGGCTTGAGCAGTTCTTC. Variable domain in full (rest from reference TRBV30 and TRBJ2-1): SQTIHQWPATLVQPVGSPLSLECTVEGTSNPNLYWYRQAAGRGLQLLFYSVGIGQISSEVPQNLSASRPQDRQFILSSKKLLLSDSGFYLCAWGRLEQFFGPGTRLTVL.

The V and J genes are TRBV2 and TRBJ2-7, with no clear D. The CDR3 sequence is 12 residues long. Trimming pared 6 bases from V and 0 bases from J, leaving 6 bases between. The germline V gene has CDR1 SNHLY and CDR2 FYNNEI. The CDR3 DNA is TGTGCCAGCAGGCCTAGCTCCTACGAGCAGTACTTC. Translated: CASRPSSYEQYF.

The chain combines TRBV29-1 with TRBJ2-1; D is uncertain. V lost 4 bases to trimming and J lost 7 bases, with 14 bases between them. The germline gives CDR1 SQVTM, CDR2 ANQGSEA. The CDR3 is 13 amino acids. CDR3 DNA: TGCAGCGTTGGGTCGGGTGAAAATAATGAGCAGTTCTTC. It yields the protein CSVGSGENNEQFF.

The rearrangement uses TRBV7-3 and TRBJ2-7; D is possibly TRBD1 (6 bases). The CDR3 is 13 residues long. Trimming removed 5 bases from V and 5 bases from J, with 13 bases in between. The germline V gene encodes CDR1 SGHTA and CDR2 FQGTGA. The DNA for the CDR3 is TGTGCCAGCAGCCTCCAGACAGGTCACGAGCAGTACTTC. Its translation is CASSLQTGHEQYF.

The chain uses TRBV5-1 and TRBJ1-3; D ambiguous. The CDR3 loop spans 11 amino acids. CDR1 and CDR2 (germline): SGHRS, YFSETQ. V shed 5 bases and J shed 3 bases, with 3 bases lying between them. The CDR3 DNA follows: TGCGCCAGCAGGAGTGGAAACACCATATATTTT. Amino acids: CASRSGNTIYF.

This clone was seen only once. This chain links TRBV28 with TRBJ2-7; no definite D call. Germline V lookup: CDR1 MDHEN, CDR2 SYDVKM. Trimming stripped 3 bases from V and 0 bases from J, with 12 bases between. This CDR3 region has 15 residues. CDR3 loop: CASSFLSVSSYEQYF. The CDR3 nucleotides are TGTGCCAGCAGTTTTCTAAGCGTGAGCTCCTACGAGCAGTACTTC.

Remarks on this clone: The junction and the germline gene differ at one end; a read error may be behind it. This chain uses TRBV28 with TRBJ2-7; 10 bases line up with TRBD1. There are 13 residues in the CDR3. The germline V gene encodes CDR1 MDHEN and CDR2 SYDVKM. The CDR3 is CASSLSRQGAKDF. CDR3 coding DNA: TGTGCCAGCAGTTTATCGCGACAGGGGGCAAAGGACTTC. Using reference TRBV28 and TRBJ2-7 for the parts outside the CDR3, the full variable domain is DVKVTQSSRYLVKRTGEKVFLECVQDMDHENMFWYRQDPGLGLRLIYFSYDVKMKEKGDIPEGYSVSREKKERFSLILESASTNQTSMYLCASSLSRQGAKDFGPGTRLTVT.

The chain links TRBV7-9 to TRBJ1-1, with D maybe TRBD1 (6 bases). V was shortened by 5 bases and J by 4 bases, with 14 bases between the two germline ends. Germline CDR1 and CDR2: SEHNR and FQNEAQ (reference sequence). The CDR3 has 14 amino acids. CDR3 sequence: CASSRTPGVTEAFF. The CDR3 DNA is TGTGCCAGCAGCCGCACTCCAGGGGTCACTGAAGCTTTCTTT.

In this sample, this clone turned up once. The chain has TRBV5-8 and TRBJ1-2; 7 bases agree with TRBD1. With V trimmed by 4 bases and J by 6 bases, 6 bases remained unmatched. Germline V CDR1 and CDR2: SGHTS, YDEGEE. The CDR3 is 13 amino acids. The CDR3 is CASSPPRGDGYTF. CDR3 nucleotide sequence: TGTGCCAGCAGCCCCCCCAGGGGGGATGGCTACACCTTC.

The rearrangement links TRBV19 to TRBJ1-2, with D maybe TRBD1 (5 bases). The CDR3 loop spans 13 amino acids. Germline V gene sequence: CDR1 LNHDA, CDR2 SQIVND (reference sequence). Trimming cost V 8 bases and J 5 bases, with 15 bases left between them. The CDR3 sequence: CASQQGGGYGYTF. The CDR3, as DNA: TGTGCCAGTCAGCAGGGCGGAGGATATGGCTACACCTTC. The variable domain in full, completed from reference TRBV19 and TRBJ1-2, reads DGGITQSPKYLFRKEGQNVTLSCEQNLNHDAMYWYRQDPGQGLRLIYYSQIVNDFQKGDIAEGYSVSREKKESFPLTVTSAQKNPTAFYLCASQQGGGYGYTFGSGTRLTVV.

The chain combines TRBV19 with TRBJ2-5, with TRBD2 matching 9 bases. CDR1 and CDR2 from the germline V gene are LNHDA and SQIVND (reference sequence). V shed 6 bases and J 1 base; nucleotides not matched to a gene: 9. The CDR3 totals 16 residues. The CDR3 loop is CASSPGTSQFQETQYF. DNA of the CDR3: TGTGCCAGTAGCCCCGGGACTAGCCAATTCCAAGAGACCCAGTACTTC.

The chain combines TRBV10-3 with TRBJ2-1; 7 bases fit TRBD2. J lost 4 bases, V lost 8 bases, and 5 bases had no gene match. Germline values: CDR1 ENHRY, CDR2 SYGVKD. The CDR3 has 13 amino acids. In DNA form, the CDR3 reads TGTGCCATCGCTGGTAGCGGGTACAATGAGCAGTTCTTC. Protein: CAIAGSGYNEQFF.

The chain carries TRBV5-1 and TRBJ2-5; unclear D gene. With 2 bases removed from V and 2 bases from J, the gap between germline ends came to 13 bases. This CDR3 is 15 amino acids long. Germline CDR1 SGHRS, CDR2 YFSETQ. The CDR3 reads CASSFSGRRQETQYF. The CDR3 DNA reads as TGCGCCAGCAGCTTCTCCGGAAGACGACAAGAGACCCAGTACTTC.

This clone was counted once. The V gene is TRBV30, the J gene TRBJ2-5; 8 bases are shared with TRBD1. The CDR3 totals 15 residues. V lost 2 bases to trimming and J lost 1 base; unmatched junction nucleotides: 6. The germline V gene encodes CDR1 GTSNPN and CDR2 SVGIG (reference sequence). CDR3 DNA: TGTGCCTGGAGTCTCGGACAGGGAGTCCAAGAGACCCAGTACTTC. It is translated as CAWSLGQGVQETQYF.